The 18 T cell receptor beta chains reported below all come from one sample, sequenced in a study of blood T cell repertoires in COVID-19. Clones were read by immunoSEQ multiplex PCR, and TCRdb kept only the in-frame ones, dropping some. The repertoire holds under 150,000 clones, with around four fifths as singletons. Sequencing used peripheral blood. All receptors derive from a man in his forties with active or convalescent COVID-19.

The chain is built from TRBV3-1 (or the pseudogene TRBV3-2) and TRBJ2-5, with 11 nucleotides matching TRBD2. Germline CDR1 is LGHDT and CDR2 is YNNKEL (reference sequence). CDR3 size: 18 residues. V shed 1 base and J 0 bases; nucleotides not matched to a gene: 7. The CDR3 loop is CASSQGATSGGHQETQYF. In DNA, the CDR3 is TGTGCCAGCAGCCAAGGGGCCACTAGCGGGGGACACCAAGAGACCCAGTACTTC.

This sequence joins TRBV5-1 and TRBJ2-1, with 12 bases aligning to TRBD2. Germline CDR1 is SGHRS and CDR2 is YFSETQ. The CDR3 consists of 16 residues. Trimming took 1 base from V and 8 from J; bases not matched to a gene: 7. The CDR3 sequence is CASSLTSGGLWDEQFF. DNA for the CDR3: TGCGCCAGCAGCTTGACTAGCGGGGGGCTTTGGGATGAGCAGTTCTTC.

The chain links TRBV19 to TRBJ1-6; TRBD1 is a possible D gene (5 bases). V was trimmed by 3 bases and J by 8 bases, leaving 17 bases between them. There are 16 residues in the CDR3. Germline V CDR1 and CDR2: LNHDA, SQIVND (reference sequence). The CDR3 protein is CASSMGGRLGDSPLHF. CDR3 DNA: TGTGCCAGTAGTATGGGAGGCCGGCTGGGGGATTCACCCCTCCACTTT.

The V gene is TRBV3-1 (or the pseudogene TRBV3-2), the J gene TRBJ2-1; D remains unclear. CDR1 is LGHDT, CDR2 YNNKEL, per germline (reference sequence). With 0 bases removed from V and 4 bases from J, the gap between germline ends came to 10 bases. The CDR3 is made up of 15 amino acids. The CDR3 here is CASSQDLPLYNEQFF. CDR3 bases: TGTGCCAGCAGCCAAGATCTCCCGTTGTACAATGAGCAGTTCTTC.

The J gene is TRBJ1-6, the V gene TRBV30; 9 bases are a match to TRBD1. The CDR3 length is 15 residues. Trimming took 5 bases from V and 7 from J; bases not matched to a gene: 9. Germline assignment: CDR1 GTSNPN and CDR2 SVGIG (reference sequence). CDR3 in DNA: TGTGCCTGGGGAGGGACAACAGGGGGCAATTCACCCCTCCACTTT. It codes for CAWGGTTGGNSPLHF.

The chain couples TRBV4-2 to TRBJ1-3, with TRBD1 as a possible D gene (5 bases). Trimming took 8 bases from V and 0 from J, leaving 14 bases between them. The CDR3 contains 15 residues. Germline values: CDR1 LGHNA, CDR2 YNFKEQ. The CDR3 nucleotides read TGTGCCAGCGCGACCGACAGAAACTCTGGAAACACCATATATTTT. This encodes CASATDRNSGNTIYF.

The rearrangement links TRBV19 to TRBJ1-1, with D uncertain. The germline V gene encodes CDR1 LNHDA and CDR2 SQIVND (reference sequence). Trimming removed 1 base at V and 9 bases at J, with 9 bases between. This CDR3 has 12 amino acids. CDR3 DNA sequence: TGTGCCAGTAGTATAGTGGGCAGGAAAGCTTTCTTT. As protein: CASSIVGRKAFF.

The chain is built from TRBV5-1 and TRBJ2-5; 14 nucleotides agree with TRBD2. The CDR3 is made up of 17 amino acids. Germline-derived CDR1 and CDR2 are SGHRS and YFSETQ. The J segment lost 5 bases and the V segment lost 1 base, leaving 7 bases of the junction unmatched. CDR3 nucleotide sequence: TGCGCCAGCAGCTTGAAGGGACTAGCGGGGGTGGAGGAGACCCAGTACTTC. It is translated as CASSLKGLAGVEETQYF.

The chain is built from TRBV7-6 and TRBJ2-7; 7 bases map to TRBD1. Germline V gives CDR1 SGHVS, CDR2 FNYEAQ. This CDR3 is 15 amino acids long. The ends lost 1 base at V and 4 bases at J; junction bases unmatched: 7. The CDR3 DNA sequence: TGTGCCAGCAGCTTAGATTTGACAGGGTCTTACGAGCAGTACTTC. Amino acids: CASSLDLTGSYEQYF.

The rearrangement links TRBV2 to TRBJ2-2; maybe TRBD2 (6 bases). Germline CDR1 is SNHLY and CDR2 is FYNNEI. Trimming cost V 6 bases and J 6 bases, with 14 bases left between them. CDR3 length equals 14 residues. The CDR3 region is CASSGTQSPGELFF. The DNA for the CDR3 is TGTGCCAGCAGCGGGACTCAATCCCCCGGGGAGCTGTTTTTT.

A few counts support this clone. CDR3 protein: CASRVARQAGWTEAFF. The CDR3 coding sequence is TGTGCCAGCAGGGTCGCGAGACAGGCCGGTTGGACTGAAGCTTTCTTT. The chain carries TRBV6-7 and TRBJ1-1, with D possibly being TRBD1 (6 bases). TRBV6-7 carries the ORF label, with uncertain function. CDR3 size: 16 residues. The V end lost 6 bases, the J end lost 5 bases, and 22 bases lay between the germline ends.

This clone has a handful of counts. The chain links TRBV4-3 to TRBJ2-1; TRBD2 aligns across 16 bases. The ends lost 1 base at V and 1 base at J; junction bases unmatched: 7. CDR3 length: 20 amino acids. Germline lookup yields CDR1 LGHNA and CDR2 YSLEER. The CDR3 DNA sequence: TGCGCCAGCAGCCAAGCCACCGGGACTAGCGGGGGGGCTTCCTACAATGAGCAGTTCTTC. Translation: CASSQATGTSGGASYNEQFF.

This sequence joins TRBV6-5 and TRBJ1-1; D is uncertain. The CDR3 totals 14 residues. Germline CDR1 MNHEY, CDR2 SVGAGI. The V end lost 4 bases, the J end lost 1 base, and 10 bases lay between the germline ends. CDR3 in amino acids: CASSLRAENTEAFF. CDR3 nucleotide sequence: TGTGCCAGCAGTTTGAGGGCGGAGAACACTGAAGCTTTCTTT.

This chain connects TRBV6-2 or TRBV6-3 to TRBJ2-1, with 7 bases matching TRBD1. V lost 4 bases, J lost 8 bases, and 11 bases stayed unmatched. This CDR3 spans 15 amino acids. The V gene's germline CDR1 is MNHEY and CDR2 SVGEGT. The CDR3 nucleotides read TGTGCCAGCAGTTGGAGGACAGGAGGATCCGATGAGCAGTTCTTC. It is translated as CASSWRTGGSDEQFF.

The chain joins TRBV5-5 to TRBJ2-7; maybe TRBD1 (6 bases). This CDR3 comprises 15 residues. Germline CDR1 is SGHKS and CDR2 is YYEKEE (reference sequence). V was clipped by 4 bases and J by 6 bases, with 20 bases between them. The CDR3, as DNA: TGTGCCAGCAGCCCGAGACAGGATCCGCCGTCCGAGCAGTACTTC. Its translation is CASSPRQDPPSEQYF.

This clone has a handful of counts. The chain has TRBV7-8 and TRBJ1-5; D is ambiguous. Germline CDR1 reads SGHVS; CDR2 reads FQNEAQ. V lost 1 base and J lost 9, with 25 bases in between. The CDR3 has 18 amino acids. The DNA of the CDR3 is TGTGCCAGCAGCTTAGAAGGTGAAGGACTAAGGTTAGTCCGGCCCCAGCATTTT. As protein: CASSLEGEGLRLVRPQHF.

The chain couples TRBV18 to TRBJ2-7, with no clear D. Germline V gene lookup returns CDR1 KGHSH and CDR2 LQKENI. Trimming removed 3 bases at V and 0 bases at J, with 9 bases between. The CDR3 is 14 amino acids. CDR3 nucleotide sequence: TGTGCCAGCTCACCGACTCCTAGCTCCTACGAGCAGTACTTC. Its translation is CASSPTPSSYEQYF.

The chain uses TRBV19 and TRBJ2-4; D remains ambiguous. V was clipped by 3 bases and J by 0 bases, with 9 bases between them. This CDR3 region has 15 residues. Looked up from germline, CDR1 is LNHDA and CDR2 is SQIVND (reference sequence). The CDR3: CASSISSLAKNIQYF. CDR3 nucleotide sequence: TGTGCCAGTAGTATTTCTTCTCTAGCCAAAAACATTCAGTACTTC.